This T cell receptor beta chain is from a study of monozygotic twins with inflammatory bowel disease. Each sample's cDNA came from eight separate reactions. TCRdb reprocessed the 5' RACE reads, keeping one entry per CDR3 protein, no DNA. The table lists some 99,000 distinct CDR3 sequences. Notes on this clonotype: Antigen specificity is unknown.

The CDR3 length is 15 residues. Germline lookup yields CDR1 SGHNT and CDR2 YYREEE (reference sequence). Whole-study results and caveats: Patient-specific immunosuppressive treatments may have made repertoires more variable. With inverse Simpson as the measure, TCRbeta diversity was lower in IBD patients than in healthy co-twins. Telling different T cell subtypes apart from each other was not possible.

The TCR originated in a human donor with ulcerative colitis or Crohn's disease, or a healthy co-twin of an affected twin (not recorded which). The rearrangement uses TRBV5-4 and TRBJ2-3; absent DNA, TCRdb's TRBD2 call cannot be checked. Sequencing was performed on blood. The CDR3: CASSRSQRNTDTQYF.